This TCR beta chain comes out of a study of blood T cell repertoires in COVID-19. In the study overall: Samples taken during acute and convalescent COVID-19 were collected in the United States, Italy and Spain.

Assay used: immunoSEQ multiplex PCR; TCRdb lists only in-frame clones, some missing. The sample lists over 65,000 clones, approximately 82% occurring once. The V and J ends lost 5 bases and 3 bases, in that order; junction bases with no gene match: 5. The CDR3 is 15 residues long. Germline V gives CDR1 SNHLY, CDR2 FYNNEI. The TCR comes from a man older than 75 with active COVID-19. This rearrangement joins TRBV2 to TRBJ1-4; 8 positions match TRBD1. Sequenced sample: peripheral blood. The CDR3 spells CASSLNRGSNEKLFF. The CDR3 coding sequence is TGTGCCAGCAGTTTGAACAGGGGGTCTAATGAAAAACTGTTTTTT.